The clone carrying this T cell receptor beta chain was counted once. These data belong to a study of blood T cell repertoires in COVID-19. Study-level background: Acute and convalescent COVID-19 samples came from the United States, Italy and Spain.

Generated by immunoSEQ multiplex PCR, the TCRdb table keeps only in-frame clones and is missing some. The sample lists 230,000 or so clones, approximately 86% occurring once. Looked up from germline, CDR1 is SGHRS and CDR2 is YFSETQ. CDR3 length: 14 amino acids. The germline V and J ends were trimmed by 4 bases and 3 bases, with 11 bases remaining between them. Cohorts were based on clinical histories the participants reported. The clonotype comes from a woman in her forties or fifties with acute COVID-19. The chain is built from TRBV5-1 and TRBJ2-1; D not resolved. Input material: PBMCs or T cells enriched from blood (not recorded which). This CDR3 is CASSGEVSYNEQFF. CDR3 DNA sequence: TGCGCCAGCAGCGGTGAGGTTAGCTACAATGAGCAGTTCTTC.